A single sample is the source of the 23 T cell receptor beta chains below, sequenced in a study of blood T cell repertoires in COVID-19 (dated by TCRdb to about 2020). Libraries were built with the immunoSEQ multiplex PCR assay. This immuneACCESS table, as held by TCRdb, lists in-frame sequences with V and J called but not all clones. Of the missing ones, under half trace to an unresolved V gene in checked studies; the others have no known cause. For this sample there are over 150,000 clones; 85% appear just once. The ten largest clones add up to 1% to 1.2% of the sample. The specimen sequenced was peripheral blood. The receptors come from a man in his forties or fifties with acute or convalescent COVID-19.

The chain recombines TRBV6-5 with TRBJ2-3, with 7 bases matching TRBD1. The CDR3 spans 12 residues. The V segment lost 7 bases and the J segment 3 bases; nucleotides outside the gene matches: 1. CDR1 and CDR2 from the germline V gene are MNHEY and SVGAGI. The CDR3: CASKGATDTQYF. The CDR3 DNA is TGTGCCAGCAAGGGGGCTACAGATACGCAGTATTTT.

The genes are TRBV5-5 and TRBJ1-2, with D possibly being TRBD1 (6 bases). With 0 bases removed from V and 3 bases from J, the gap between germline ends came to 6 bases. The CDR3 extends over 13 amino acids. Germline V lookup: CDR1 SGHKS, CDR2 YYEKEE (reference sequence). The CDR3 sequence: CASSLGTDYGYTF. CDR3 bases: TGTGCCAGCAGCTTGGGGACAGACTATGGCTACACCTTC.

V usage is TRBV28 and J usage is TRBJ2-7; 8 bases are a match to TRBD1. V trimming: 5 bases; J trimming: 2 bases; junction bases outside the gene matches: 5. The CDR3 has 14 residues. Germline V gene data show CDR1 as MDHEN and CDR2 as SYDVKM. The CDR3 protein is CASSNGDRTYEQYF. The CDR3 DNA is TGTGCCAGCAGTAATGGGGACAGGACCTACGAGCAGTACTTC.

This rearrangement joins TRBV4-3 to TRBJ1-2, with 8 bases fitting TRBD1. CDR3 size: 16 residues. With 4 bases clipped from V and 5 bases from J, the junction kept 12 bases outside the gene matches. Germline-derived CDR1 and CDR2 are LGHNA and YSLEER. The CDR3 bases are TGCGCCAGCAGCCCTGAGGACAGGGCGATCGGATATGGCTACACCTTC. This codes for CASSPEDRAIGYGYTF.

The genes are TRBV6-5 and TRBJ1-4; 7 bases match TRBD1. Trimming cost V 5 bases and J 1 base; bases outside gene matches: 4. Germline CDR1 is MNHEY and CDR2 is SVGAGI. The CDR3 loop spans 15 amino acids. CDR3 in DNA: TGTGCCAGCAGTAGCCACAGGGGAACTAATGAAAAACTGTTTTTT. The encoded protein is CASSSHRGTNEKLFF.

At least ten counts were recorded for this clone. The CDR3 nucleotides are TGTGCCAGCAGCCAGACAGGGACTAATGAAAAACTGTTTTTT. Protein sequence: CASSQTGTNEKLFF. The rearrangement uses TRBV7-9 and TRBJ1-4; 7 nucleotides line up with TRBD1. Germline V CDR1 and CDR2: SEHNR, FQNEAQ (reference sequence). V shed 5 bases, J shed 2 bases, and the junction held 2 bases outside the gene matches. The length of the CDR3 is 14 residues.

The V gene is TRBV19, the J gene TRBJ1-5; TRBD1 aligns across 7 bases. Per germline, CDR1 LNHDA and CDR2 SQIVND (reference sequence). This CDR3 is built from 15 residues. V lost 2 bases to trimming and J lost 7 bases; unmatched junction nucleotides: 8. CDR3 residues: CASSIRQGGRQPQHF. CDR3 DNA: TGTGCCAGTAGTATACGACAGGGTGGGAGGCAGCCCCAGCATTTT.

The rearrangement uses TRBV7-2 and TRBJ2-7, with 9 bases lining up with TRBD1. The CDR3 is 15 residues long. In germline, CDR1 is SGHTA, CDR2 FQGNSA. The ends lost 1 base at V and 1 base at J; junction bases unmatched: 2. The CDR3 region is CASSLGGTGSYEQYF. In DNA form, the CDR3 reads TGTGCCAGCAGCTTAGGTGGGACAGGGTCCTACGAGCAGTACTTC. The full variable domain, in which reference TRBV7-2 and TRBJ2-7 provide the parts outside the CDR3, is GAGVSQSPSNKVTEKGKDVELRCDPISGHTALYWYRQSLGQGLEFLIYFQGNSAPDKSGLPSDRFSAERTGGSVSTLTIQRTQQEDSAVYLCASSLGGTGSYEQYFGPGTRLTVT.

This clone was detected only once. The CDR3 nucleotides are TGTGCCAGCAGCGCCAATGGCGGATTGAACACTGAAGCTTTCTTT. Encoded protein: CASSANGGLNTEAFF. The V gene is TRBV7-2, the J gene TRBJ1-1; D ambiguous. The CDR3 extends over 15 amino acids. Deletions cut 5 bases from V and 0 bases from J, with 13 bases between. Looked up from germline, CDR1 is SGHTA and CDR2 is FQGNSA. Drawing the rest from reference TRBV7-2 and TRBJ1-1, the complete variable domain is GAGVSQSPSNKVTEKGKDVELRCDPISGHTALYWYRQSLGQGLEFLIYFQGNSAPDKSGLPSDRFSAERTGGSVSTLTIQRTQQEDSAVYLCASSANGGLNTEAFFGQGTRLTVV.

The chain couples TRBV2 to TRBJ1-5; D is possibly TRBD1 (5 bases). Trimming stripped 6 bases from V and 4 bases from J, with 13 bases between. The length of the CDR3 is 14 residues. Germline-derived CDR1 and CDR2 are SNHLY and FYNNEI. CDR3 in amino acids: CASSGDRKNQPQHF. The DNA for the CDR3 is TGTGCCAGCAGCGGAGACAGAAAAAATCAGCCCCAGCATTTT. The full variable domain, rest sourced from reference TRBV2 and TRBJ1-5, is EPEVTQTPSHQVTQMGQEVILRCVPISNHLYFYWYRQILGQKVEFLVSFYNNEISEKSEIFDDQFSVERPDGSNFTLKIRSTKLEDSAMYFCASSGDRKNQPQHFGDGTRLSIL.

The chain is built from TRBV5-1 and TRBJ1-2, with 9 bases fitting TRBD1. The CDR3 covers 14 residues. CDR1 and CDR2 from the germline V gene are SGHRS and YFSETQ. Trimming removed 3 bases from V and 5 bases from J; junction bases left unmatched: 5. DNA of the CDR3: TGCGCCAGCAGCTGGGGACAGGGCTCTTATGGCTACACCTTC. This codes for CASSWGQGSYGYTF.

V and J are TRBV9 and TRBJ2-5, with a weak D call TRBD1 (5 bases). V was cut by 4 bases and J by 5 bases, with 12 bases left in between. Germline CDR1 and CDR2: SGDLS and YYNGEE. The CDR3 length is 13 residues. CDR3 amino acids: CASSPEGVETQYF. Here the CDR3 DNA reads TGTGCCAGCAGCCCAGAAGGGGTCGAGACCCAGTACTTC.

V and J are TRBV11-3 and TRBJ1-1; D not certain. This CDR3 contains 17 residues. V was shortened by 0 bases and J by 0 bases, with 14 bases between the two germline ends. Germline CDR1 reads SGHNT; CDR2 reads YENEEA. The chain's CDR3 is CASSLDGYTYLNTEAFF. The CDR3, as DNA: TGTGCCAGCAGCTTAGACGGGTACACCTACTTGAACACTGAAGCTTTCTTT.

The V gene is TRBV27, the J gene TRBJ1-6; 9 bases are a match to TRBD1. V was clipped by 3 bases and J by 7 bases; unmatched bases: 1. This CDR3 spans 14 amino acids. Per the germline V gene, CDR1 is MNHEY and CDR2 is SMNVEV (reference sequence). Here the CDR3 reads CASSLGQGNSPLHF. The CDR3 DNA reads TGTGCCAGCAGTTTGGGACAGGGCAATTCACCCCTCCACTTT.

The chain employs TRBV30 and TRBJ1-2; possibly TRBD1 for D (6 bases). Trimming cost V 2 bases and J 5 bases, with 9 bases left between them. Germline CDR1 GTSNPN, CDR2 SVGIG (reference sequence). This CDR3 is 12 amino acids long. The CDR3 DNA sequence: TGTGCCTGGAGTTTGACAGGTTATGGCTACACCTTC. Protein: CAWSLTGYGYTF.

The CDR3 loop is CASSVEQANTGELFF. For the CDR3, the DNA is TGTGCCAGCAGCGTAGAACAGGCGAACACCGGGGAGCTGTTTTTT. The chain is built from TRBV9 and TRBJ2-2; possible D gene TRBD1, 5 bases. Germline CDR1 reads SGDLS; CDR2 reads YYNGEE. Trimming stripped 0 bases from V and 0 bases from J, with 6 bases between. This CDR3 region has 15 residues.

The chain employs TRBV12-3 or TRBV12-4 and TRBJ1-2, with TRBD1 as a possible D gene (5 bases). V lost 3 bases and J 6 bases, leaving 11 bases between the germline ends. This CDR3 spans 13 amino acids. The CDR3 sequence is CASSLSGHNGYTF. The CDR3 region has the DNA TGTGCCAGCAGTTTGTCAGGGCACAATGGCTACACCTTC.

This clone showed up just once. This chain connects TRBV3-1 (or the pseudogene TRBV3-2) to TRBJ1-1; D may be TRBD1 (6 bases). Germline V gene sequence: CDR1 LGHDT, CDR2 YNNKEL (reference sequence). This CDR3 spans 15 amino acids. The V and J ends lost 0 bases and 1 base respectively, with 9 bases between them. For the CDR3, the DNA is TGTGCCAGCAGCCAAGATCCAGGGGCGAACACTGAAGCTTTCTTT. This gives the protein CASSQDPGANTEAFF.

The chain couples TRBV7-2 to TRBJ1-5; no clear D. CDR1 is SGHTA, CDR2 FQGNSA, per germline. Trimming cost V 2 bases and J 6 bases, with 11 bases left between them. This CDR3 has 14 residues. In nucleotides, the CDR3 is TGTGCCAGCAGCTTAATCTATAGCGGTCAGCCCCAGCATTTT. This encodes CASSLIYSGQPQHF.

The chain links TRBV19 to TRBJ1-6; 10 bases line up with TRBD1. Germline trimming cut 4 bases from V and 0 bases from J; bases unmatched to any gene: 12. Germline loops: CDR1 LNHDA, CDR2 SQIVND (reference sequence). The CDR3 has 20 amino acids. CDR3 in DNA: TGTGCCAGTAGTACACGACCCCCGGGACAGGGGAGCTCCTATAATTCACCCCTCCACTTT. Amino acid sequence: CASSTRPPGQGSSYNSPLHF.

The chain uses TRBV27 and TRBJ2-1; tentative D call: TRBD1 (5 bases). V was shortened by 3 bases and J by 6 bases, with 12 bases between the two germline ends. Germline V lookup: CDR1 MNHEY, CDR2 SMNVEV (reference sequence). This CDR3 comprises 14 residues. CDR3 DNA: TGTGCCAGCAGTTTCTTCGACAGAGCCAATGAGCAGTTCTTC. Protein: CASSFFDRANEQFF.

The CDR3 region has the DNA TGTGCCAGCAACCACCCCGAGAGGGGGGGCCCTCAGTACTTC. It specifies CASNHPERGGPQYF. The V call is TRBV6-5, the J call TRBJ2-7; a weak D match, TRBD2 (7 bases). The CDR3 totals 14 residues. Trimming shortened V by 7 bases and J by 10 bases, and 23 bases separated the two germline ends. The germline gives CDR1 MNHEY, CDR2 SVGAGI.

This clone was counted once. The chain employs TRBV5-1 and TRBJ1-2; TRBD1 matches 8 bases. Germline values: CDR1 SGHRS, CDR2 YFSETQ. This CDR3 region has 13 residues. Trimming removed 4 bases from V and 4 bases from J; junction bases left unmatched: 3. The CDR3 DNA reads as TGCGCCAGCAGCCTCGACAGGGGCTATGGCTACACCTTC. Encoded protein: CASSLDRGYGYTF.